The 9 T cell receptor beta chains reported below all come from one sample, sequenced in a study of long-term antiretroviral therapy in people with HIV. They ran version v3.0 of the immunoSEQ assay at survey level. Clones were sequenced by immunoSEQ multiplex PCR, and TCRdb holds only the in-frame ones, with some missing. The data show tens of thousands of clones, 90% to 95% seen once. Sequencing was performed on unsorted PBMCs, taken 3.7 years after starting antiretroviral therapy. The receptor set was obtained from a woman aged 45-59 years with HIV.

On this clone itself: One end of the junction fails to match germline, which may point to a read error. This chain connects TRBV2 to TRBJ1-5; no clear D. There are 11 residues in the CDR3. Germline lookup yields CDR1 SNHLY and CDR2 FYNNEI. CDR3 residues: CASSEALRVRF. In nucleotides, the CDR3 is TGTGCCAGCAGTGAAGCGCTTCGGGTTCGTTTT.

The V call is TRBV29-1, the J call TRBJ2-3; no definite D call. The CDR3 runs 14 residues. From germline, CDR1 is SQVTM and CDR2 ANQGSEA. The V end lost 1 base, the J end lost 4 bases, and 12 bases lay between the germline ends. This chain's CDR3 is CSVEGFRSADTQYF. The CDR3 nucleotides read TGCAGCGTTGAAGGTTTCCGGAGCGCAGATACGCAGTATTTT.

The chain has TRBV7-6 and TRBJ1-1; D unresolved. V lost 10 bases and J lost 3, with 27 bases in between. Germline loops: CDR1 SGHVS, CDR2 FNYEAQ. The CDR3 length is 17 residues. In DNA, the CDR3 is TGTGCCATTACCACTACTCCCGAGAGTGGATGGGACACTGAAGCTTTCTTT. Amino acids: CAITTTPESGWDTEAFF.

This chain uses TRBV19 with TRBJ1-5; 7 bases fit TRBD1. The germline V gene has CDR1 LNHDA and CDR2 SQIVND (reference sequence). This CDR3 has 14 residues. Trimming removed 1 base from V and 7 bases from J; junction bases left unmatched: 4. The CDR3 DNA reads TGTGCCAGTAGTATAGGTTCAGGGGGACAGCCCCAGCATTTT. Its translation: CASSIGSGGQPQHF.

V and J are TRBV6-5 and TRBJ1-6; D gene ambiguous. The CDR3 extends over 14 amino acids. Trimming pared 6 bases from V and 9 bases from J, leaving 15 bases between. The germline V gene encodes CDR1 MNHEY and CDR2 SVGAGI. The CDR3 DNA sequence: TGTGCCAGCAGCTACGACCGGGTCCGTTCACCCCTCCACTTT. Translation: CASSYDRVRSPLHF.

The chain combines TRBV7-2 with TRBJ2-5, with 11 bases lining up with TRBD2. V lost 4 bases to trimming and J lost 5 bases; unmatched junction nucleotides: 9. The V gene's germline CDR1 is SGHTA and CDR2 FQGNSA. The CDR3 contains 16 residues. The CDR3 DNA sequence: TGTGCCAGCAGCTCCTTACTAGCGGGGGATCGGGAGACCCAGTACTTC. Encoded protein: CASSSLLAGDRETQYF.

The V and J genes are TRBV19 and TRBJ1-1; 8 bases map to TRBD1. Germline assignment: CDR1 LNHDA and CDR2 SQIVND (reference sequence). V trimming: 3 bases; J trimming: 6 bases; junction bases outside the gene matches: 9. This CDR3 has 15 residues. CDR3 sequence: CASSIRPGGIAEAFF. The CDR3 bases are TGTGCCAGTAGTATTCGTCCAGGGGGCATCGCTGAAGCTTTCTTT.

The chain recombines TRBV6-1 with TRBJ1-1; D is undetermined. V lost 7 bases and J 3 bases, leaving 6 bases between the germline ends. Germline V gene lookup returns CDR1 MNHNS and CDR2 SASEGT. The CDR3 has 11 amino acids. The CDR3 loop is CASISYTEAFF. DNA for the CDR3: TGTGCCAGCATCAGTTACACTGAAGCTTTCTTT.

This chain joins TRBV7-3 and TRBJ1-1; D unresolved. This CDR3 is built from 13 residues. The V and J ends lost 2 bases and 9 bases respectively, with 13 bases between them. Germline V gene lookup returns CDR1 SGHTA and CDR2 FQGTGA. CDR3 nucleotide sequence: TGTGCCAGCAGCTTAGATGGAGTGGGCCAAGCTTTCTTT. This codes for CASSLDGVGQAFF. Combining the CDR3 with reference TRBV7-3 and TRBJ1-1 gives the whole variable domain GAGVSQTPSNKVTEKGKYVELRCDPISGHTALYWYRQSLGQGPEFLIYFQGTGAADDSGLPNDRFFAVRPEGSVSTLKIQRTERGDSAVYLCASSLDGVGQAFFGQGTRLTVV.